A single sample is the source of the 24 T cell receptor beta chains below, sequenced in a study of T cell responses to AZD1222 COVID-19 vaccine. Clones were sequenced by immunoSEQ multiplex PCR, and TCRdb holds only the in-frame ones, with some missing. The sample lists more than 250,000 clones, roughly 93% seen once, with 0.55% in the top ten. The sequencing used peripheral blood, collected on day 0 of AZD1222 vaccination. The source is an adult in good health.

This rearrangement joins TRBV9 to TRBJ1-1, with D hard to call. The CDR3 has 14 residues. Germline V lookup: CDR1 SGDLS, CDR2 YYNGEE. V lost 4 bases to trimming and J lost 3 bases, with 13 bases between them. The CDR3: CASSPPPGDTEAFF. The CDR3 coding sequence is TGTGCCAGCAGCCCGCCCCCCGGGGACACTGAAGCTTTCTTT.

The V call is TRBV10-3, the J call TRBJ2-7, with 7 bases matching TRBD1. Trimming cost V 5 bases and J 2 bases; bases outside gene matches: 9. The CDR3 covers 15 residues. Per germline, CDR1 ENHRY and CDR2 SYGVKD. The CDR3 nucleotides read TGTGCCATCAGTCTTGCGCCGGGACAGCCCTACGAGCAGTACTTC. It specifies CAISLAPGQPYEQYF.

The chain recombines TRBV28 with TRBJ1-2; 9 bases map to TRBD1. V trimming: 6 bases; J trimming: 7 bases; junction bases outside the gene matches: 9. The CDR3 consists of 14 residues. In germline, CDR1 is MDHEN, CDR2 SYDVKM. The CDR3, as DNA: TGTGCCAGCAGAAGGACAGGGGCTCGTGCTGGCTACACCTTC. Protein: CASRRTGARAGYTF.

In its sample, this clone was seen once. This chain connects TRBV7-2 to TRBJ1-3, with D possibly TRBD1 on 5 matching bases. The CDR3 covers 16 residues. Trimming removed 4 bases from V and 0 bases from J, with 13 bases in between. Germline values: CDR1 SGHTA, CDR2 FQGNSA. CDR3 protein: CASSSDAGLSGNTIYF. The CDR3 DNA follows: TGTGCCAGCAGCTCAGACGCAGGGCTCTCTGGAAACACCATATATTTT.

The table lists this clone with a count of one. The chain carries TRBV4-1 and TRBJ2-5; D uncertain. This CDR3 spans 13 amino acids. Between the trimmed V and J ends, which lost 0 bases and 5 bases, there was a span of 7 bases. From germline, CDR1 is MGHRA and CDR2 YSYEKL. The CDR3 protein is CASSQDRQETQYF. The CDR3 coding sequence is TGCGCCAGCAGCCAAGATCGTCAGGAGACCCAGTACTTC.

The chain is built from TRBV12-5 and TRBJ1-2; TRBD1 is a possible D gene (5 bases). V lost 6 bases and J 0 bases, leaving 8 bases between the germline ends. The CDR3 loop spans 13 amino acids. Germline CDR1 LGHNT, CDR2 FRNRAP. Here the CDR3 DNA reads TGTGCTAGTGGCCAGGGTCCTAACTATGGCTACACCTTC. It encodes CASGQGPNYGYTF.

The V call is TRBV2, the J call TRBJ1-5; D is uncertain. The CDR3 runs 14 residues. V lost 6 bases and J lost 2, with 11 bases in between. Per the germline V gene, CDR1 is SNHLY and CDR2 is FYNNEI. The CDR3 coding sequence is TGTGCCAGCAGGGACGACCGTGGCAATCAGCCCCAGCATTTT. Its translation: CASRDDRGNQPQHF.

This chain joins TRBV3-1 (or the pseudogene TRBV3-2) and TRBJ2-1; tentatively, D is TRBD1 or TRBD2 (5 bases each). CDR1 LGHDT and CDR2 YNNKEL come from the germline V gene (reference sequence). V shed 3 bases and J shed 6 bases, with 18 bases lying between them. This CDR3 is built from 16 residues. CDR3 residues: CASSQRSGNRGNEQFF. CDR3 DNA sequence: TGTGCCAGCAGCCAGCGATCAGGGAATCGGGGCAATGAGCAGTTCTTC.

The gene calls are TRBV7-9 and TRBJ2-1; the match to TRBD1 covers 7 bases. The CDR3 contains 17 residues. The germline gives CDR1 SEHNR, CDR2 FQNEAQ (reference sequence). V was pared by 5 bases and J by 3 bases, with 13 bases of the junction left unmatched. The CDR3, as DNA: TGTGCCAGCAGCACGCCTCGCCGGGACAGCTACTACAATGAGCAGTTCTTC. It is translated as CASSTPRRDSYYNEQFF.

This chain joins TRBV7-2 and TRBJ2-1; a weak D match, TRBD1 (6 bases). Germline V gene sequence: CDR1 SGHTA, CDR2 FQGNSA. The ends were cut back, 5 bases at V and 4 bases at J, with 15 bases in the middle. The CDR3 extends over 15 amino acids. In DNA, the CDR3 is TGTGCCAGCAGCCCCGCCGGACAGAATTACAATGAGCAGTTCTTC. This gives the protein CASSPAGQNYNEQFF.

This chain uses TRBV5-1 with TRBJ2-7; D is ambiguous. The V end was cut by 0 bases, the J end by 2 bases, with 6 bases between. The CDR3 sequence is 13 residues long. In germline, CDR1 is SGHRS, CDR2 YFSETQ. The CDR3 loop is CASSLAQPYEQYF. Written as DNA, the CDR3 is TGCGCCAGCAGCTTGGCACAGCCCTACGAGCAGTACTTC.

The chain combines TRBV23-1 with TRBJ1-2; 7 positions agree with TRBD1. TRBV23-1 is identified as an open reading frame with a role that is uncertain. The CDR3 is 16 amino acids. The V and J ends lost 0 bases and 6 bases, in that order; junction bases with no gene match: 10. CDR3 nucleotides: TGCGCCAGCAGTCAATCACAAGACAGGGAGAACAATGGCTACACCTTC. Residues: CASSQSQDRENNGYTF.

The chain uses TRBV7-9 and TRBJ2-1; 8 nucleotides line up with TRBD1. Germline-derived CDR1 and CDR2 are SEHNR and FQNEAQ (reference sequence). V shed 1 base and J 4 bases; nucleotides not matched to a gene: 3. This CDR3 comprises 15 residues. CDR3 amino acids: CASSLGQGAYNEQFF. In nucleotides, the CDR3 is TGTGCCAGCAGCTTAGGGCAGGGGGCGTACAATGAGCAGTTCTTC.

This chain uses TRBV27 with TRBJ1-2; 7 bases fit TRBD1. Losses at the gene ends were 2 bases for V and 4 bases for J; bases not matched to a gene: 22. Germline V CDR1 and CDR2: MNHEY, SMNVEV (reference sequence). CDR3 length: 20 amino acids. In nucleotides, the CDR3 is TGTGCCAGCAGTTTAGGGGCCCGGGGGGGACAGCCGAGTTCTAGCTATGGCTACACCTTC. This gives the protein CASSLGARGGQPSSSYGYTF.

In nucleotides, the CDR3 is TGTGCCAGCAGCGCGGACGGGAATCAGCCCCAGCATTTT. Protein: CASSADGNQPQHF. This chain uses TRBV7-9 with TRBJ1-5; unclear D gene. The CDR3 covers 13 residues. V lost 5 bases and J lost 4, with 9 bases in between. Germline-derived CDR1 and CDR2 are SEHNR and FQNEAQ (reference sequence).

The chain employs TRBV4-3 and TRBJ2-6; D is uncertain. The CDR3 spans 16 residues. Germline V gene lookup returns CDR1 LGHNA and CDR2 YSLEER. Trimming cost V 0 bases and J 0 bases, with 6 bases left between them. CDR3: CASSQERASGANVLTF. The CDR3 nucleotides read TGCGCCAGCAGCCAAGAAAGGGCCTCTGGGGCCAACGTCCTGACTTTC.

The chain links TRBV24-1 to TRBJ1-1, with unresolved D. The germline CDR1 and CDR2 sequences are KGHDR and SFDVKD. With 0 bases removed from V and 8 bases from J, the gap between germline ends came to 9 bases. This CDR3 has 13 amino acids. Written as DNA, the CDR3 is TGTGCCACCAGTGATTTGCTGGGAGTGGAAGCTTTCTTT. It is translated as CATSDLLGVEAFF.

V and J are TRBV28 and TRBJ1-2; 9 positions agree with TRBD1. The germline CDR1 and CDR2 sequences are MDHEN and SYDVKM. This CDR3 is built from 13 residues. Germline trimming cut 6 bases from V and 4 bases from J; bases unmatched to any gene: 3. The CDR3 sequence is CASRSTGGYGYTF. The CDR3 DNA sequence: TGTGCCAGCAGATCGACAGGGGGCTATGGCTACACCTTC.

The chain uses TRBV13 and TRBJ1-3, with D unclear. Per germline, CDR1 PRHDT and CDR2 FYEKMQ (reference sequence). V shed 5 bases and J shed 4 bases, with 18 bases lying between them. The CDR3 runs to 16 residues. CDR3 protein: CASSLPPGPRGNTIYF. The CDR3 DNA sequence: TGTGCCAGCAGCCTCCCCCCGGGTCCTAGGGGAAACACCATATATTTT.

The chain carries TRBV28 and TRBJ1-2, with TRBD1 as a possible D gene (5 bases). CDR1 and CDR2 from the germline V gene are MDHEN and SYDVKM. V gave up 3 bases and J gave up 4 bases, with 12 bases separating them. CDR3 size: 14 residues. The CDR3 reads CASSFTDRAYGYTF. CDR3 sequence (DNA): TGTGCCAGCAGTTTTACCGACAGAGCCTATGGCTACACCTTC.

This chain's CDR3 is CASSNRDTTEAFF. The CDR3 DNA is TGTGCCAGTAGTAACAGGGATACGACTGAAGCTTTCTTT. The chain carries TRBV19 and TRBJ1-1, with a tentative D call TRBD1 (6 bases). This CDR3 is 13 amino acids long. Trimming removed 4 bases at V and 5 bases at J, with 11 bases between. The germline gives CDR1 LNHDA, CDR2 SQIVND (reference sequence).

J is TRBJ2-3 and V is TRBV13; 7 bases line up with TRBD1. The CDR3 is 16 residues long. In germline, CDR1 is PRHDT, CDR2 FYEKMQ (reference sequence). The V segment lost 5 bases and the J segment 9 bases; nucleotides outside the gene matches: 17. CDR3 bases: TGTGCCAGCAGCACCTACGGGACAGTTAATCAGCGCACGCAGTATTTT. This gives the protein CASSTYGTVNQRTQYF.

The chain recombines TRBV7-2 with TRBJ2-3; TRBD2 matches at 12 bases. The CDR3 runs to 14 residues. Germline V gene lookup returns CDR1 SGHTA and CDR2 FQGNSA. After removal of 5 bases from V and 6 bases from J, the junction contained 3 bases not matched to a gene. The CDR3: CASSRGLAGDTQYF. CDR3 DNA: TGTGCCAGCAGCCGGGGACTAGCGGGCGATACGCAGTATTTT.

The chain couples TRBV19 to TRBJ1-1; D unresolved. V was cut by 1 base and J by 10 bases, with 16 bases left in between. Per germline, CDR1 LNHDA and CDR2 SQIVND (reference sequence). This CDR3 contains 14 residues. The CDR3 spells CASSIVPGPAGAFF. DNA for the CDR3: TGTGCCAGTAGTATAGTACCAGGCCCAGCGGGAGCTTTCTTT.